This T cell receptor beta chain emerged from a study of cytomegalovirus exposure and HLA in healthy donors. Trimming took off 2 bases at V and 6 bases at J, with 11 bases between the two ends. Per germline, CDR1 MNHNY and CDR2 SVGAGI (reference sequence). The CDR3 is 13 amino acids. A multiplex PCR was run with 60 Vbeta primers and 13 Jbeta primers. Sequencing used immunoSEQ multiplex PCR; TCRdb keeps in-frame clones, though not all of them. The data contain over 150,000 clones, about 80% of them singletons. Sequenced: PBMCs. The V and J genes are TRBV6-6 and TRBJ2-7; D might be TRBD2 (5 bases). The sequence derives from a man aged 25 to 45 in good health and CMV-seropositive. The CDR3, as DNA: TGTGCCAGCAGTTACGAGGGAGTCGGCGAGCAGTACTTC. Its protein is CASSYEGVGEQYF.